Below, 26 T cell receptor beta chains from the same sample are listed, as sequenced in a study of regulatory T cells in long-lasting Graves disease. Specified time point: persistent/refractory GD, antithyroid drugs over 5 years with positive TRAb. PBMC RNA served as the TCR library source. According to the study, TCR beta libraries were built with iRepertoire HTBI primers and CDR3-region Arm-PCR. MiXCR was run by TCRdb on the multiplex PCR reads, yielding one entry per CDR3 protein. The sample consists of roughly 500,000 distinct CDR3 sequences, about 22% of them appearing once. This specimen was peripheral blood mononuclear cells (PBMCs), taken when the disease was refractory, from a patient treated with antithyroid drugs. The receptor set was obtained from a female donor with Graves disease.

In this sample, this clonotype turned up many times. The chain is built from TRBV28 and TRBJ1-2; TRBD1 agrees at 9 bases. V trimming: 7 bases; J trimming: 8 bases; junction bases outside the gene matches: 8. The CDR3 is 13 residues long. Germline lookup yields CDR1 MDHEN and CDR2 SYDVKM. The CDR3 DNA reads as TGTGCCAGCACCCGGGACAGGGTCAGCGGCTACACCTTC. Amino acid sequence: CASTRDRVSGYTF.

The table lists this clonotype with many counts. The chain combines TRBV6-1 with TRBJ1-4; 8 bases match TRBD1. The J segment lost 4 bases and the V segment lost 5 bases, leaving 6 bases of the junction unmatched. Germline-derived CDR1 and CDR2 are MNHNS and SASEGT. The CDR3 is made up of 15 amino acids. The CDR3 sequence is CASSRGQGFNEKLFF. The CDR3 coding sequence is TGTGCCAGCAGTAGAGGACAGGGATTTAATGAAAAACTGTTTTTT.

There are a few counts of this clonotype. The J gene is TRBJ2-5, the V gene TRBV7-3; no firm D call. Germline values: CDR1 SGHTA, CDR2 FQGTGA. V was trimmed by 5 bases and J by 3 bases, leaving 25 bases between them. The CDR3 covers 18 residues. CDR3 sequence reads: CASSPSVTPGTTKETQYF. CDR3 nucleotide sequence: TGTGCCAGCAGCCCCTCCGTGACTCCCGGAACGACCAAAGAGACCCAGTACTTC.

DNA of the CDR3: TGTGCCACCAGCCATGGACATTGGGAGACCCAGTACTTC. Protein sequence: CATSHGHWETQYF. The chain uses TRBV24-1 and TRBJ2-5; D might be TRBD1 (5 bases). Trimming shortened V by 7 bases and J by 5 bases, and 13 bases separated the two germline ends. The germline V gene encodes CDR1 KGHDR and CDR2 SFDVKD. The CDR3 sequence is 13 residues long.

The chain links TRBV20-1 to TRBJ1-1; the match to TRBD1 covers 9 bases. Losses at the gene ends were 5 bases for V and 5 bases for J; bases not matched to a gene: 12. This CDR3 is 15 amino acids long. Germline V gene sequence: CDR1 DFQATT, CDR2 SNEGSKA (reference sequence). CDR3 amino acids: CSAGRQGGGDTEAFF. The CDR3 DNA reads TGCAGTGCTGGGAGACAGGGGGGGGGAGATACTGAAGCTTTCTTT.

This clonotype was counted many times. This chain connects TRBV2 to TRBJ1-2, with no clear D. V shed 1 base and J shed 4 bases, with 13 bases lying between them. This CDR3 comprises 15 residues. CDR1 SNHLY and CDR2 FYNNEI come from the germline V gene. The CDR3 here is CASSEEAGGLYGYTF. The CDR3 bases are TGTGCCAGCAGTGAAGAAGCCGGCGGACTCTATGGCTACACCTTC. The variable domain in full, completed from reference TRBV2 and TRBJ1-2, reads EPEVTQTPSHQVTQMGQEVILRCVPISNHLYFYWYRQILGQKVEFLVSFYNNEISEKSEIFDDQFSVERPDGSNFTLKIRSTKLEDSAMYFCASSEEAGGLYGYTFGSGTRLTVV.

The J gene is TRBJ2-2, the V gene TRBV24-1; 7 nucleotides match TRBD1. V lost 5 bases to trimming and J lost 2 bases; unmatched junction nucleotides: 7. The CDR3 is 16 amino acids. Germline V lookup: CDR1 KGHDR, CDR2 SFDVKD. CDR3 loop: CATSAQQGFNTGELFF. The CDR3 DNA reads TGTGCCACCAGTGCCCAACAGGGGTTTAACACCGGGGAGCTGTTTTTT.

The chain carries TRBV11-2 and TRBJ2-2; TRBD2 is a possible D gene (5 bases). This CDR3 contains 13 residues. Per the germline V gene, CDR1 is SGHAT and CDR2 is FQNNGV. Trimming removed 8 bases at V and 6 bases at J, with 13 bases between. In DNA form, the CDR3 reads TGTGCCAGCGGGAGCGGTGTAGCCGGGGAGCTGTTTTTT. Its translation: CASGSGVAGELFF.

This clonotype occurred many times. V and J are TRBV20-1 and TRBJ2-1, with TRBD2 matching over 7 bases. The CDR3 length is 14 residues. V shed 2 bases, J shed 1 base, and the junction held 2 bases outside the gene matches. The germline V gene has CDR1 DFQATT and CDR2 SNEGSKA (reference sequence). The CDR3 loop reads CSARMRESYNEQFF. The CDR3, as DNA: TGCAGTGCTAGAATGCGGGAGTCCTACAATGAGCAGTTCTTC.

This clonotype was counted many times. The chain couples TRBV12-3 or TRBV12-4 to TRBJ2-5; D remains unclear. V shed 5 bases and J shed 1 base, with 14 bases lying between them. There are 15 residues in the CDR3. This chain's CDR3 is CASSPRTSSQETQYF. The CDR3 DNA sequence: TGTGCCAGCAGTCCTAGGACGAGTTCCCAAGAGACCCAGTACTTC.

This clonotype was seen at least ten times. This chain uses TRBV2 with TRBJ1-1, with 11 bases matching TRBD1. Trimming removed 6 bases from V and 4 bases from J; junction bases left unmatched: 4. The germline CDR1 and CDR2 sequences are SNHLY and FYNNEI. The CDR3 is 14 residues long. This CDR3 is CASRGQGASTEAFF. The CDR3 nucleotides are TGTGCCAGCAGAGGACAGGGGGCGAGCACTGAAGCTTTCTTT.

This clonotype turned up a few times. The CDR3 ends on some other residue instead of the conserved phenylalanine or tryptophan, so this is likely a read error. The chain has TRBV18 and TRBJ2-5; a weak D match, TRBD2 (5 bases). The germline V gene encodes CDR1 KGHSH and CDR2 LQKENI. Trimming shortened V by 6 bases and J by 2 bases, and 10 bases separated the two germline ends. The CDR3 consists of 13 residues. The CDR3 reads CASSSGKQETQYL. DNA for the CDR3: TGTGCCAGCTCTTCGGGGAAACAAGAGACCCAGTACCTC.

The chain combines TRBV19 with TRBJ2-4, with a tentative D call TRBD1 (6 bases). CDR3 length: 13 amino acids. The germline gives CDR1 LNHDA, CDR2 SQIVND (reference sequence). Trimming cost V 3 bases and J 8 bases, with 11 bases left between them. The CDR3 DNA reads TGTGCCAGTAGTATTACAGGGAAGGACATTCAGTACTTC. This codes for CASSITGKDIQYF.

This clonotype has a handful of counts. The J gene is TRBJ1-1, the V gene TRBV6-1; D gene uncertain. Trimming pared 3 bases from V and 0 bases from J, leaving 11 bases between. CDR1 and CDR2 from the germline V gene are MNHNS and SASEGT. This CDR3 contains 15 residues. DNA of the CDR3: TGTGCCAGCAGTGACGGTCGTCTACTGAACACTGAAGCTTTCTTT. Its translation: CASSDGRLLNTEAFF.

This clonotype has just a few counts. The rearrangement joins TRBV30 to TRBJ1-2, with no clear D. Per the germline V gene, CDR1 is GTSNPN and CDR2 is SVGIG (reference sequence). With 5 bases removed from V and 4 bases from J, the gap between germline ends came to 14 bases. This CDR3 is built from 13 residues. The CDR3 DNA reads as TGTGCCTGGGAAATAGTTCCTAGCTATGGCTACACCTTC. Translation: CAWEIVPSYGYTF. The full variable domain, in which reference TRBV30 and TRBJ1-2 provide the parts outside the CDR3, is SQTIHQWPATLVQPVGSPLSLECTVEGTSNPNLYWYRQAAGRGLQLLFYSVGIGQISSEVPQNLSASRPQDRQFILSSKKLLLSDSGFYLCAWEIVPSYGYTFGSGTRLTVV.

This clonotype was detected many times. The chain recombines TRBV12-3 or TRBV12-4 with TRBJ1-2; possibly TRBD1 for D (5 bases). Trimming cost V 3 bases and J 5 bases, with 10 bases left between them. This CDR3 contains 13 residues. CDR3 amino acids: CASSFAEGYGYTF. The DNA for the CDR3 is TGTGCCAGCAGTTTCGCAGAGGGGTATGGCTACACCTTC.

This clonotype was counted only a few times. A junction boundary mismatches the germline segment, possibly from a read error. This rearrangement joins TRBV12-3 or TRBV12-4 to TRBJ1-2; D is possibly TRBD1 (5 bases). The CDR3 has 15 residues. Here the CDR3 DNA reads TGTACCAGCAGTCCCCGACAGTTATCGAACTATGGCTACACCTTC. The encoded protein is CTSSPRQLSNYGYTF.

This clonotype was recorded a few times. CDR3 sequence: CASSLGPSRLYGNTIYF. In nucleotides, the CDR3 is TGTGCCAGCAGCTTAGGGCCCAGCCGCCTGTATGGAAACACCATATATTTT. The chain has TRBV11-2 and TRBJ1-3; D is uncertain. Germline values: CDR1 SGHAT, CDR2 FQNNGV. CDR3 length equals 17 residues. V was pared by 1 base and J by 3 bases, with 16 bases between. The entire variable domain, with the rest obtained from reference TRBV11-2 and TRBJ1-3, is as follows: EAGVAQSPRYKIIEKRQSVAFWCNPISGHATLYWYQQILGQGPKLLIQFQNNGVVDDSQLPKDRFSAERLKGVDSTLKIQPAKLEDSAVYLCASSLGPSRLYGNTIYFGEGSWLTVV.

This clonotype was seen more than once but under ten times. The gene calls are TRBV12-3 or TRBV12-4 and TRBJ2-7, with D uncertain. CDR3 size: 12 residues. Trimming shortened V by 6 bases and J by 3 bases, and 9 bases separated the two germline ends. The CDR3 is CASSPRFYEQYF. The CDR3 coding sequence is TGTGCCAGCAGCCCCAGGTTCTACGAGCAGTACTTC.

This clonotype was seen many times. This rearrangement joins TRBV29-1 to TRBJ2-4; maybe TRBD2 (5 bases). In germline, CDR1 is SQVTM, CDR2 ANQGSEA. Trimming pared 5 bases from V and 0 bases from J, leaving 11 bases between. The CDR3 is made up of 14 amino acids. The DNA for the CDR3 is TGCAGCGTTCCGTCGGGGATAGCCAAAAACATTCAGTACTTC. Residues: CSVPSGIAKNIQYF.

This chain links TRBV30 with TRBJ1-1, with 7 nucleotides matching TRBD1. The CDR3 sequence is 16 residues long. Germline V gives CDR1 GTSNPN, CDR2 SVGIG (reference sequence). Trimming took 2 bases from V and 5 from J; bases not matched to a gene: 14. This chain's CDR3 is CAWSPAGTVGGTEAFF. Written as DNA, the CDR3 is TGTGCCTGGAGTCCTGCCGGGACAGTCGGAGGGACTGAAGCTTTCTTT.

Worth noting for this clonotype: It may be a read error: a sequence one base away is much more abundant. The chain recombines TRBV11-2 with TRBJ1-1; D possibly corresponds to TRBD1 (6 bases). Looked up from germline, CDR1 is SGHAT and CDR2 is FQNNGV. V dropped 8 bases and J dropped 4 bases, with 14 bases sitting between them. CDR3 length equals 13 residues. The CDR3 DNA is TGTGCCAGCGGCCCTTCAGGGGTCACTGAAGCTTTCTTT. Amino acids: CASGPSGVTEAFF. The whole variable domain, remainder taken from reference TRBV11-2 and TRBJ1-1, is EAGVAQSPRYKIIEKRQSVAFWCNPISGHATLYWYQQILGQGPKLLIQFQNNGVVDDSQLPKDRFSAERLKGVDSTLKIQPAKLEDSAVYLCASGPSGVTEAFFGQGTRLTVV.

The sample holds a few counts of this clonotype. The CDR3 reads CASRPSAGAYNSPLHF. CDR3 in DNA: TGTGCCAGCAGACCATCCGCGGGGGCTTATAATTCACCCCTCCACTTT. The rearrangement uses TRBV12-3 or TRBV12-4 and TRBJ1-6; D perhaps matches TRBD1 (6 bases). The CDR3 is 16 residues long. V lost 6 bases, J lost 4 bases, and 16 bases lay in between.

There are many counts of this clonotype. The V call is TRBV6-1, the J call TRBJ1-5; D is undetermined. This CDR3 contains 17 residues. The V end lost 3 bases, the J end lost 0 bases, and 15 bases lay between the germline ends. Germline V lookup: CDR1 MNHNS, CDR2 SASEGT. CDR3: CASSEAAFLYSNQPQHF. In DNA form, the CDR3 reads TGTGCCAGCAGTGAGGCAGCATTTTTGTATAGCAATCAGCCCCAGCATTTT.

The sample holds a few counts of this clonotype. No conserved phenylalanine or tryptophan is present at the end of the CDR3, so a read error is the likely explanation. The CDR3 bases are TGTGCCAGCAGCTTGCGAGCGCAGCAAGAGACCCAGTACCTC. This translates into CASSLRAQQETQYL. This sequence joins TRBV5-4 and TRBJ2-5; D gene uncertain. The CDR3 contains 14 residues. Germline loops: CDR1 SGHNT, CDR2 YYREEE (reference sequence). Trimming removed 1 base at V and 2 bases at J, with 9 bases between.

This clonotype was recorded at least ten times. The V call is TRBV7-9, the J call TRBJ2-7; D perhaps matches TRBD1 (6 bases). Trimming took off 7 bases at V and 0 bases at J, with 13 bases between the two ends. Germline CDR1 SEHNR, CDR2 FQNEAQ (reference sequence). CDR3 size: 14 residues. CDR3 region: CASTKRQDSYEQYF. CDR3 sequence (DNA): TGTGCCAGCACAAAAAGACAGGACTCCTACGAGCAGTACTTC.